This paragraph covers one T cell receptor beta chain sequence. TCRdb's table, derived via immunoSEQ multiplex PCR, lists solely in-frame clones and lacks some. The data show 40,000 to 60,000 clones, with 65% to 85% seen just once and about 2.9% held by the top ten. The sample is drawn from a study of OX40 agonist ivuxolimab in advanced cancers. The source of this sequence is an adult with an advanced solid tumor such as melanoma, head and neck, liver or kidney cancer. Sequenced here: CD4+ or CD8+ T cells sorted from blood, sampled in a trial of the OX40 agonist ivuxolimab.

The CDR3 nucleotides read TGCGCCAGCAGCGAAAGCAGGGGAAAATCACCCCTCCACTTT. It translates to CASSESRGKSPLHF. The chain joins TRBV4-3 to TRBJ1-6; tentative D call: TRBD1 (6 bases). The CDR3 contains 14 residues. The V end lost 5 bases, the J end lost 10 bases, and 15 bases lay between the germline ends. Germline V gene data show CDR1 as LGHNA and CDR2 as YSLEER.